The text below deals with one T cell receptor beta chain. This sample was included in a study of PD-L1 blockade in urothelial cancer. The ends were cut back, 6 bases at V and 6 bases at J, with 12 bases in the middle. The CDR3 length is 11 residues. The germline CDR1 and CDR2 sequences are DFQATT and SNEGSKA (reference sequence). Only in-frame clones appear in the TCRdb table, and some are missing; sequencing was by immunoSEQ multiplex PCR. The repertoire includes 33,000 or so clones, about four fifths of them detected once, and approximately 3.5% sits in the top ten. The source material was PBMCs, sampled around atezolizumab (anti-PD-L1) treatment. This chain connects TRBV20-1 to TRBJ2-7, with D possibly matching TRBD1 (6 bases). The receptor was derived from a man aged 70 or older with urothelial cancer. CDR3 in amino acids: CSAGDIGEQYF. CDR3 DNA sequence: TGCAGTGCGGGGGACATAGGCGAGCAGTACTTC.